These 27 T cell receptor beta chains were sequenced from one sample in a study of cytomegalovirus exposure and HLA in healthy donors. Primers included in the PCR were 60 Vbeta and 13 Jbeta primers. Using immunoSEQ multiplex PCR, the repertoire was profiled, and TCRdb retains in-frame clones only, with some absent. The repertoire holds roughly 150,000 clones, with approximately 84% as singletons. Material for sequencing was PBMCs. The receptors originated from a man aged 25 to 40 in good health and CMV-seropositive.

This clone was picked up a small number of times. The J gene is TRBJ1-1, the V gene TRBV5-1; D is ambiguous. Germline CDR1 reads SGHRS; CDR2 reads YFSETQ. V dropped 4 bases and J dropped 1 base, with 11 bases sitting between them. CDR3 length equals 14 residues. CDR3 sequence: CASSTHQQNTEAFF. As DNA, the CDR3 is TGCGCCAGCAGCACCCATCAACAGAACACTGAAGCTTTCTTT.

This clone has just one count. This chain joins TRBV19 and TRBJ2-2; D remains unclear. The CDR3 is 13 amino acids. The V end lost 5 bases, the J end lost 4 bases, and 8 bases lay between the germline ends. Per the germline V gene, CDR1 is LNHDA and CDR2 is SQIVND (reference sequence). The CDR3 coding sequence is TGTGCCAGTAGTGCGGCGTTCACCGGGGAGCTGTTTTTT. It encodes CASSAAFTGELFF.

This sequence joins TRBV7-3 and TRBJ2-3; D gene ambiguous. CDR1 SGHTA and CDR2 FQGTGA come from the germline V gene. V gave up 3 bases and J gave up 0 bases, with 4 bases separating them. This CDR3 is built from 13 residues. CDR3 region: CASSFGSTDTQYF. The CDR3, as DNA: TGTGCCAGCAGCTTCGGGAGCACAGATACGCAGTATTTT.

The chain is built from TRBV5-1 and TRBJ1-4; a weak D match, TRBD1 (5 bases). From germline, CDR1 is SGHRS and CDR2 YFSETQ. The CDR3 totals 13 residues. V lost 2 bases and J lost 5, with 7 bases in between. The CDR3 DNA reads as TGCGCCAGCAGCTTATCAGGGAATGAAAAACTGTTTTTT. Amino acids: CASSLSGNEKLFF. Together with reference TRBV5-1 and TRBJ1-4, the CDR3 gives the full variable domain: KAGVTQTPRYLIKTRGQQVTLSCSPISGHRSVSWYQQTPGQGLQFLFEYFSETQRNKGNFPGRFSGRQFSNSRSEMNVSTLELGDSALYLCASSLSGNEKLFFGSGTQLSVL.

The V call is TRBV19, the J call TRBJ2-5; possible D gene TRBD2, 6 bases. The CDR3 runs to 13 residues. Trimming left V 6 bases short and J 2 bases short, with 10 bases between. Per the germline V gene, CDR1 is LNHDA and CDR2 is SQIVND (reference sequence). The chain's CDR3 is CASRGGTQETQYF. CDR3 sequence (DNA): TGTGCCAGTAGGGGCGGGACGCAAGAGACCCAGTACTTC.

The chain employs TRBV30 and TRBJ2-2; tentatively, D is TRBD1 (6 bases). The germline gives CDR1 GTSNPN, CDR2 SVGIG (reference sequence). The CDR3 is made up of 13 amino acids. Trimming left V 5 bases short and J 5 bases short, with 12 bases between. In DNA, the CDR3 is TGTGCCTGGGGAACAGGGCCTACCGGGGAGCTGTTTTTT. Its translation: CAWGTGPTGELFF.

The chain is built from TRBV23-1 and TRBJ2-7; TRBD2 agrees at 7 bases. TRBV23-1 is reported as an ORF; its role is uncertain. Trimming cost V 6 bases and J 6 bases; bases outside gene matches: 14. This CDR3 contains 15 residues. The CDR3 region is CASSPQVAGEPEQYV. As DNA, the CDR3 is TGCGCCAGCAGCCCCCAGGTTGCGGGAGAACCCGAGCAGTACGTC.

The chain uses TRBV7-9 and TRBJ2-1, with D unresolved. Germline CDR1 SEHNR, CDR2 FQNEAQ (reference sequence). Trimming left V 3 bases short and J 5 bases short, with 11 bases between. This CDR3 has 14 amino acids. CDR3 bases: TGTGCCAGCAGCTTCCCTACCGCGGACAATGAGCAGTTCTTC. Protein product: CASSFPTADNEQFF.

Note on this clone: One junction end disagrees with the germline gene, perhaps due to a read error. The chain combines TRBV7-7 with TRBJ2-5; a weak D match, TRBD1 (6 bases). Germline CDR1 reads SSHAT; CDR2 reads FNYEAQ (reference sequence). CDR3 length: 15 amino acids. CDR3 amino acids: CASSLETGSTETQYF. CDR3 bases: TGTGCTAGCAGCTTGGAAACAGGGTCCACAGAGACCCAGTACTTC.

The chain recombines TRBV2 with TRBJ2-1, with TRBD2 identical over 14 bases. In germline, CDR1 is SNHLY, CDR2 FYNNEI. This CDR3 is built from 16 residues. The V gene end was trimmed by 4 bases and the J gene end by 9 bases; junction bases not matched to a gene: 8. CDR3 loop: CASSAQGLAGASEQFF. The CDR3 DNA sequence: TGTGCCAGCAGTGCACAGGGACTAGCGGGAGCTAGTGAGCAGTTCTTC.

The chain employs TRBV6-5 and TRBJ2-5; 10 bases agree with TRBD2. From germline, CDR1 is MNHEY and CDR2 SVGAGI. J gave up 4 bases and V 3 bases, and 5 bases lay outside the gene matches. The CDR3 is 15 residues long. The CDR3 sequence: CASSYRSGRTETQYF. Written as DNA, the CDR3 is TGTGCCAGCAGTTATCGTAGCGGGAGGACAGAGACCCAGTACTTC.

In its sample, this clone was seen a few times. V usage is TRBV18 and J usage is TRBJ2-7; 11 nucleotides agree with TRBD2. CDR3 size: 15 residues. CDR1 is KGHSH, CDR2 LQKENI, per germline. V lost 3 bases and J lost 7; bases outside the gene matches: 8. CDR3 amino acids: CASSPTSGTHSEQYF. DNA for the CDR3: TGTGCCAGCTCACCGACTAGCGGGACCCATAGTGAGCAGTACTTC.

This chain uses TRBV19 with TRBJ2-6; D is unclear. The CDR3 is made up of 15 amino acids. The V and J ends lost 6 bases and 1 base respectively, with 10 bases between them. Germline CDR1 and CDR2: LNHDA and SQIVND (reference sequence). This chain's CDR3 is CASSPLFSGANVLTF. The CDR3 nucleotides read TGTGCCAGTAGCCCACTCTTTTCTGGGGCCAACGTCCTGACTTTC.

The chain has TRBV10-3 and TRBJ2-2; 9 positions match TRBD2. With 7 bases clipped from V and 3 bases from J, the junction kept 6 bases outside the gene matches. Germline CDR1 and CDR2: ENHRY and SYGVKD. The CDR3 totals 15 residues. CDR3 DNA: TGTGCCATCACCGATAGCGGGAGCGACACCGGGGAGCTGTTTTTT. This sequence encodes CAITDSGSDTGELFF.

This clone was picked up one time. The chain carries TRBV7-3 and TRBJ2-1, with a weak D call TRBD2 (5 bases). V lost 5 bases and J 4 bases, leaving 24 bases between the germline ends. The CDR3 contains 18 residues. The germline CDR1 and CDR2 sequences are SGHTA and FQGTGA. This chain's CDR3 is CASSPLSADTWEYNEQFF. The CDR3 coding sequence is TGTGCCAGCAGCCCTCTTTCGGCGGATACCTGGGAGTACAATGAGCAGTTCTTC.

The V and J genes are TRBV29-1 and TRBJ2-3; 9 bases line up with TRBD1. Looked up from germline, CDR1 is SQVTM and CDR2 is ANQGSEA. Unmatched junction bases numbered 4, after V lost 7 bases and J lost 2 bases. The CDR3 covers 13 residues. DNA of the CDR3: TGCAGCGCCGGACAGGGGCACACAGATACGCAGTATTTT. It codes for CSAGQGHTDTQYF.

The CDR3 region has the DNA TGTGCCAGCAGCCCGGACAGGGGAGAGACCCAGTACTTC. It yields the protein CASSPDRGETQYF. The rearrangement links TRBV11-3 to TRBJ2-5, with 9 positions matching TRBD1. Looked up from germline, CDR1 is SGHNT and CDR2 is YENEEA. V lost 5 bases to trimming and J lost 4 bases; unmatched junction nucleotides: 2. CDR3 size: 13 residues.

CDR3 sequence (DNA): TGTGCCAGTAGCCCACAGGGCGGGGAGACCCAGTACTTC. This encodes CASSPQGGETQYF. The V gene is TRBV19, the J gene TRBJ2-5, with a weak D call TRBD1 (6 bases). V lost 6 bases to trimming and J lost 5 bases, with 13 bases between them. Germline V gene data show CDR1 as LNHDA and CDR2 as SQIVND (reference sequence). This CDR3 comprises 13 residues.

The J gene is TRBJ2-1, the V gene TRBV5-1, with 10 bases aligning to TRBD1. This CDR3 spans 15 amino acids. Trimming at V came to 3 bases and at J to 8 bases, leaving 8 bases not matched to a gene. CDR1 is SGHRS and CDR2 is YFSETQ in the germline V gene. The CDR3 reads CASSYPGQGWYEQFF. The CDR3 nucleotides are TGCGCCAGCAGCTATCCGGGACAGGGGTGGTATGAGCAGTTCTTC.

The chain links TRBV5-5 to TRBJ2-7, with 11 bases identical to TRBD1. The germline V gene has CDR1 SGHKS and CDR2 YYEKEE (reference sequence). This CDR3 has 14 amino acids. V gave up 3 bases and J gave up 4 bases; unmatched junction bases: 3. The CDR3 DNA sequence: TGTGCCAGCAGCTGGGGACAGGGGGGGTACGAGCAGTACGTC. Its translation is CASSWGQGGYEQYV.

This rearrangement joins TRBV9 to TRBJ2-7; 13 bases are a match to TRBD2. Germline V gene sequence: CDR1 SGDLS, CDR2 YYNGEE. The CDR3 is 16 amino acids. The V and J ends lost 0 bases and 1 base, in that order; junction bases with no gene match: 1. DNA of the CDR3: TGTGCCAGCAGCGTAGCGGGACTAGCGGGATCCTACGAGCAGTACTTC. It yields the protein CASSVAGLAGSYEQYF.

The gene calls are TRBV5-1 and TRBJ2-1, with 8 positions matching TRBD2. With V trimmed by 4 bases and J by 8 bases, 14 bases remained unmatched. CDR3 length: 16 residues. The V gene's germline CDR1 is SGHRS and CDR2 YFSETQ. DNA for the CDR3: TGCGCCAGCAGCGTGGGACTAGTCCGAGATCTCGATGAGCAGTTCTTC. Its protein is CASSVGLVRDLDEQFF.

CDR3 residues: CASSQETDTNTGELFF. Here the CDR3 DNA reads TGTGCCAGCAGCCAAGAGACAGATACGAACACCGGGGAGCTGTTTTTT. The chain recombines TRBV4-2 with TRBJ2-2; possible D gene TRBD1, 5 bases. CDR1 is LGHNA, CDR2 YNFKEQ, per germline. V gave up 0 bases and J gave up 0 bases, with 8 bases separating them. The length of the CDR3 is 16 residues.

The CDR3 DNA sequence: TGTGCCAGCAGTCGACGGGACGGGAGCTACGAGCAGTACTTC. Protein sequence: CASSRRDGSYEQYF. This chain uses TRBV6-5 with TRBJ2-7; TRBD2 might be the D (6 bases). CDR3 length: 14 amino acids. V lost 5 bases and J lost 3, with 14 bases in between. Germline values: CDR1 MNHEY, CDR2 SVGAGI.

The chain couples TRBV27 to TRBJ1-5, with 8 bases that match TRBD1. CDR3 size: 13 residues. J was trimmed by 5 bases and V by 4 bases; bases with no gene match: 1. In germline, CDR1 is MNHEY, CDR2 SMNVEV (reference sequence). CDR3 residues: CASSWTGHQPQHF. CDR3 bases: TGTGCCAGCAGTTGGACAGGGCATCAGCCCCAGCATTTT.

The rearrangement links TRBV19 to TRBJ2-5, with TRBD2 identical over 10 bases. Germline V CDR1 and CDR2: LNHDA, SQIVND (reference sequence). This CDR3 is 17 amino acids long. The ends lost 5 bases at V and 1 base at J; junction bases unmatched: 10. The CDR3, as DNA: TGTGCCAGTAGTGCGGGGGCTAGCGGGAGATTCCAAGAGACCCAGTACTTC. It is translated as CASSAGASGRFQETQYF.

The V gene is TRBV27, the J gene TRBJ2-7; a weak D match, TRBD1 (5 bases). CDR1 and CDR2 (germline): MNHEY, SMNVEV (reference sequence). The CDR3 runs to 14 residues. The CDR3, as DNA: TGTGCCAGCAGTTCTCTTCTCGACAGTTCATTTACCAGCGTC. Its translation: CASSSLLDSSFTSV.